This T cell receptor (beta chain) was captured in a study of T-cell memory formation after mild COVID-19. Study summary: Largely donor-specific TCR clusters were found. Study-wide results and caveats: Shrinking CD4+ clones were chiefly CM and EM; CD8+ ones were chiefly EMRA.

5'RACE with constant-segment primers yielded barcoded, UMI-tagged TCR alpha and TCR beta cDNA libraries. TCRdb redid the calling of the 5' RACE reads with MiXCR, one entry per CDR3 protein. The data show 450,000 to 700,000 distinct CDR3 sequences, about 20% seen once. Germline CDR1 SGHRS, CDR2 YFSETQ. V lost 2 bases to trimming and J lost 8 bases, with 19 bases between them. This CDR3 spans 15 amino acids. Concerning this clonotype: Its antigen remains unknown.

This chain uses TRBV5-1 with TRBJ1-1, with D possibly matching TRBD1 (5 bases). Input material: PBMCs or a T cell subset sorted from them (not recorded which). This clonotype originated in an adult woman who had mild COVID-19 (a few samples of this study predate the infection). Cell type and time point are not known. The CDR3 DNA follows: TGCGCCAGCAGCTTACGGACCATCGGGGAGGGGGAAGCTTTCTTT. Its translation: CASSLRTIGEGEAFF.